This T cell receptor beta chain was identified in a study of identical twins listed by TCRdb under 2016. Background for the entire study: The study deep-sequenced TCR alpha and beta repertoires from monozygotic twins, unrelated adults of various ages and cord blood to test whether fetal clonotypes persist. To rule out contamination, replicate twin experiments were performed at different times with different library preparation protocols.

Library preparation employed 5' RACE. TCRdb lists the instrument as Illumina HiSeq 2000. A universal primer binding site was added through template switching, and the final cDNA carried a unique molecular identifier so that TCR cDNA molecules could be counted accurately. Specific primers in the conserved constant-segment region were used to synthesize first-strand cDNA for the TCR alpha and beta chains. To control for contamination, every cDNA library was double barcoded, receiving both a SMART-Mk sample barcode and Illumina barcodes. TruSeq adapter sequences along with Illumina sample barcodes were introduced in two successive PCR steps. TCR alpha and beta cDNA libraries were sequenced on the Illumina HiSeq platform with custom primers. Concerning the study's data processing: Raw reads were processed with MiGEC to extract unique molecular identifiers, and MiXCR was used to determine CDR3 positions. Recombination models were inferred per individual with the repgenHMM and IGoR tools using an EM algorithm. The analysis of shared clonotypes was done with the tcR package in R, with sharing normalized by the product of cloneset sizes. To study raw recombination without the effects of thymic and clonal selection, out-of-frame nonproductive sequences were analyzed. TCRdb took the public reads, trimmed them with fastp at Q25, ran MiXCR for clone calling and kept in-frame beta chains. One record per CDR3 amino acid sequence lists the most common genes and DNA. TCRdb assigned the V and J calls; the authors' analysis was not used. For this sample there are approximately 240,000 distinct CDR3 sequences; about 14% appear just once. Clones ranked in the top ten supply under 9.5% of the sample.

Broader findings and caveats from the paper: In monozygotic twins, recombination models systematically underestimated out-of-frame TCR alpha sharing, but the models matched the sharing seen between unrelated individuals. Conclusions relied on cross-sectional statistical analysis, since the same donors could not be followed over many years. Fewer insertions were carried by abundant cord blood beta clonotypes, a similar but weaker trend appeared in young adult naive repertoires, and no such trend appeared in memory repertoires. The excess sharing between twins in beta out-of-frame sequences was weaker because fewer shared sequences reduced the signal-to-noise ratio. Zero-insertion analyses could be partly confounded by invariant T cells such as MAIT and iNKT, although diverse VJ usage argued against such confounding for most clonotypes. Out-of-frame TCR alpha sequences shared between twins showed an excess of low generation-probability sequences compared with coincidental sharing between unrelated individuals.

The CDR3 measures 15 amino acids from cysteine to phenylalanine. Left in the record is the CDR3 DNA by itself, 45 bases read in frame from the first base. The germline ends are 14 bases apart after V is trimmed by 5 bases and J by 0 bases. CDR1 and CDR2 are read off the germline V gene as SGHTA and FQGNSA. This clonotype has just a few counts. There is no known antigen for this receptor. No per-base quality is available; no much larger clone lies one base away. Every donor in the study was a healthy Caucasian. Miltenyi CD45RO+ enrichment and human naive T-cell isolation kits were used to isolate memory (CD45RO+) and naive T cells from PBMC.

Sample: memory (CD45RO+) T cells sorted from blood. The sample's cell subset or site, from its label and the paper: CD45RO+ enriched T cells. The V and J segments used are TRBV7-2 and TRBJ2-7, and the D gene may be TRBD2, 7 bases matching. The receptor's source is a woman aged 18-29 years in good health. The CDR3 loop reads CASSLTRGGSYEQYF. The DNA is TGTGCCAGCAGCCTAACTAGGGGGGGCTCCTACGAGCAGTACTTC.